This TCR beta chain came from a study of blood T cell repertoires in COVID-19. For the study at large: Spain, Italy and the United States supplied samples that represented acute and convalescent COVID-19. Sources were T cells, B-cell-depleted T cells, or PBMCs; the material itself was cDNA or gDNA.

This CDR3 region has 13 residues. V shed 3 bases, J shed 7 bases, and the junction held 5 bases outside the gene matches. Profiled with immunoSEQ multiplex PCR; TCRdb holds only in-frame clones, not every one. The sample has 150,000 to 200,000 clones; around four fifths are singletons. Sequencing used peripheral blood. This clonotype was obtained from an older woman with COVID-19, enrolled during active disease. The V call is TRBV12-3 or TRBV12-4, the J call TRBJ1-2; 7 bases are a match to TRBD1. The CDR3 loop is CASSLSTGVGYTF. CDR3 nucleotides: TGTGCCAGCAGTTTGAGTACAGGGGTTGGCTACACCTTC.